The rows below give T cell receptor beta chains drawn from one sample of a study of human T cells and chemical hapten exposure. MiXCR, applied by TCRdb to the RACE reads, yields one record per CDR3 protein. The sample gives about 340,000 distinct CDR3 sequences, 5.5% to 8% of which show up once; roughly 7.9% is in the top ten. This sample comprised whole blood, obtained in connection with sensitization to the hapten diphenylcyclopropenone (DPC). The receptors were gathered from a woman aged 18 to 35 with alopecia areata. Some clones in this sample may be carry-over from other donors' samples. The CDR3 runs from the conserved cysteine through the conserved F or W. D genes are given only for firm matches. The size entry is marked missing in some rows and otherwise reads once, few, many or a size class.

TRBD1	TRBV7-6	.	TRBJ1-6	TGTGCCAGCAGCGCATCCGGGACAGGACGTTCACCCCTCCACTTT	CASSASGTGRSPLHF
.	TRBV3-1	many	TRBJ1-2	TGTGCCAGCAGCCAAGAGCGAGAAGTAATTGGCTACACCTTC	CASSQEREVIGYTF
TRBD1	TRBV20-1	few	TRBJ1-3	TGCAGTGCCGGAGGACAGGGGGTAATTGGAAACACCATATATTTT	CSAGGQGVIGNTIYF
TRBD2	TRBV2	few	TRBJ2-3	TGTGCCAGCAGCGGGAGCGGGGGATACACAGATACGCAGTATTTT	CASSGSGGYTDTQYF
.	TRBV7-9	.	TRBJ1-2	TGTGCCAGCAGCTCTAGGGGGACGCATGCTAACTATGGCTACACCTTC	CASSSRGTHANYGYTF
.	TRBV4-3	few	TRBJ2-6	TGCGCCAGCAGCCAAGATAATTCGGCCAACGTCCTGACTTTC	CASSQDNSANVLTF
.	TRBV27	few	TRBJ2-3	TGTGCCAGCACCGACTACTCACCCCCTCGCACAGATACGCAGTATTTT	CASTDYSPPRTDTQYF
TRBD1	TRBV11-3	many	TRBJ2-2	TGTGCCAGCAGCTTGGACAGGGGGAGCACCGGGGAGCTGTTTTTT	CASSLDRGSTGELFF
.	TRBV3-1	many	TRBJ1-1	TGTGCCAGCAGCCAAGCTTTCGACGTTCACACTGAAGCTTTCTTT	CASSQAFDVHTEAFF
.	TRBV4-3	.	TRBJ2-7	TGCGCCAGCAGTGAGACGTTTGACTACGAGCAGTACTTC	CASSETFDYEQYF
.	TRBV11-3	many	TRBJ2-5	TGTGCCAGCAGCTTAGAGGGGGCCGAGACCCAGTACTTC	CASSLEGAETQYF
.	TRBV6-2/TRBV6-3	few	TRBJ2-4	TGTGCCAGCAGTCTGGGATTTGGCATTCAGTACTTC	CASSLGFGIQYF
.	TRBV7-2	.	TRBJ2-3	TGTGCCAGCAGCCCCGACTGGTCTGGCACAGATACGCAGTATTTT	CASSPDWSGTDTQYF
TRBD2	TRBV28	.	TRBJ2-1	TGTGCCAGCAGTTTCACTGGCGGGGGGTCATACAATGAGCAGTTCTTC	CASSFTGGGSYNEQFF
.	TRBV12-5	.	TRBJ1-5	TGTGCTAGTGGTTTGGTCCTAGGGTCGCAGCCCCAGCATTTT	CASGLVLGSQPQHF
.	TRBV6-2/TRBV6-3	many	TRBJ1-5	TGTGCCAGCAGTCCAACTCTCGGGGGAGGAGGACAGCCCCAGCATTTT	CASSPTLGGGGQPQHF
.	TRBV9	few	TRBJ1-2	TGTGCCAGCAGCCCCCGCGGGCTTGGCTACACCTTC	CASSPRGLGYTF
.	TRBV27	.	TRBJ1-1	TGTGCCAGCAGTTTATTAGCCAGCCCCACTGAAGCTTTCTTT	CASSLLASPTEAFF
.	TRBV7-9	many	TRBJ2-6	TGTGCCAGCAGCCCCGGACCGATTCACTCTGGGGCCAACGTCCTGACTTTC	CASSPGPIHSGANVLTF
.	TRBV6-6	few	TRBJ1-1	TGTGCCAGCAGTAAGAACTTGGAAGCTTTCTTT	CASSKNLEAFF
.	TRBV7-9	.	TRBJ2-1	TGTGCCAGCAGCTTAGTAGGGTACAATGAGCAGTTCTTC	CASSLVGYNEQFF
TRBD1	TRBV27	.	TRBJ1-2	TGTGCCAGCAGTCCACAGGGGGCTGGCTATGGCTACACCTTC	CASSPQGAGYGYTF
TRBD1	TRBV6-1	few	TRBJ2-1	TGTGCCAGCAGTGTCCGGACAGGGGTTGAGCAGTTCTTC	CASSVRTGVEQFF
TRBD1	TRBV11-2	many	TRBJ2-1	TGTGCCAGCAGTAAGGGACAGATGAAACTCAGGGAGCAGTTCTTC	CASSKGQMKLREQFF
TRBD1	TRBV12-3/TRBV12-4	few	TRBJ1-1	TGTGCCAGCAGGCCCAACCCCGGGACAGGGGATGAAGCTTTCTTT	CASRPNPGTGDEAFF
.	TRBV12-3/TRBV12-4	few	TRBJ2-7	TGTGCCAGCAGTTTAGCCCGCCCCTTCCCCTACGAGCAGTACTTC	CASSLARPFPYEQYF
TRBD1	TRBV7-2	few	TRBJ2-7	TGTGCCAGCAGCTTAGCAGACAGGGACTACGAGCAGTACTTC	CASSLADRDYEQYF
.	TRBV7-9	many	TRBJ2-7	TGTGCCAGCAGCTCAGTTGGCGGGACCGAGCAGTACTTC	CASSSVGGTEQYF
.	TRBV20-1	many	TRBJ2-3	TGCAGTGCTAGTGGGGACGGTAGCACAGATACGCAGTATTTT	CSASGDGSTDTQYF
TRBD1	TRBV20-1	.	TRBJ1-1	TGCAGTGCTAGATCACCGGACAGGGAATGGAACACTGAAGCTTTCTTT	CSARSPDREWNTEAFF
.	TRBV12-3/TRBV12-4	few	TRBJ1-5	TGTGCCAGCAGTTCCTTAACTCATAATCAGCCCCAGCATTTT	CASSSLTHNQPQHF
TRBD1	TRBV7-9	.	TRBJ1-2	TGTGCCAGCAGCAACGGGACAGGGTTGTTGGGGACCGTCGGCTACACCTTC	CASSNGTGLLGTVGYTF
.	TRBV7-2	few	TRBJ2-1	TGTGCCAGCAGCCCCCGACTAGGGGCCTACAATGAGCAGTTCTTC	CASSPRLGAYNEQFF
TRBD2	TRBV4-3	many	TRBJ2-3	TGCGCCAGCAGCCAAGAGTGGGGGGGAGCAGATACGCAGTATTTT	CASSQEWGGADTQYF
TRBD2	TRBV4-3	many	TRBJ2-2	TGCGCCAGCAGCCCGGGACTAGCGGGGCTGAGGGGGGAGCTGTTTTTT	CASSPGLAGLRGELFF
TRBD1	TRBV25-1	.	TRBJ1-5	TGTGCCAGCAGTGAAGCAGGACAGGATCAGCCCCAGCATTTT	CASSEAGQDQPQHF
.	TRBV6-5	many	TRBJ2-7	TGTGCCAGCAGTTACTCGACCGGGCCGAGCTACGAGCAGTACTTC	CASSYSTGPSYEQYF
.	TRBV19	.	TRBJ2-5	TGTGCCAGTAGTACCGGCGTAGCGACCCAGTACTTC	CASSTGVATQYF
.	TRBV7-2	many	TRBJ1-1	TGTGCCAGCAGCTTGGCCTTTGAAGCTTTCTTT	CASSLAFEAFF
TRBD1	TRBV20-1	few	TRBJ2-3	TGCAGTGCTAGCGGGCAGGGGGCTATAGATACGCAGTATTTT	CSASGQGAIDTQYF
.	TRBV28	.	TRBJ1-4	TGTGCCAGCAGTTCAGGACAGTCTAATGAAAAACTGTTTTTT	CASSSGQSNEKLFF
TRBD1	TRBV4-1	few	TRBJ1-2	TGCGCCAGCAGCCAAGTACAGGGGGCCAGCTATGGCTACACCTTC	CASSQVQGASYGYTF
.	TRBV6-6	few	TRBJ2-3	TGTGCCAGTAGGCCCTCCGGGCGAATACAAACAGATACGCAGTATTTT	CASRPSGRIQTDTQYF
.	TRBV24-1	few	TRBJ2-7	TGTGCCACCAGTGATGGGTCTTCCTACGAGCAGTACTTC	CATSDGSSYEQYF
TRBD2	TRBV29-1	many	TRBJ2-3	TGCAGCCTTCGAAAGACTAGCGGGGGCTCAGATACGCAGTATTTT	CSLRKTSGGSDTQYF
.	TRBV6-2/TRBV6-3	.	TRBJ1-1	TGTGCCAGCAGTTTCCCCTCCGGGGGGATTACTGAAGCTTTCTTT	CASSFPSGGITEAFF
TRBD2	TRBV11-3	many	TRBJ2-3	TGTGCCAGCAGCCGTGGCACTAGCGGTAGATCAGATACGCAGTATTTT	CASSRGTSGRSDTQYF
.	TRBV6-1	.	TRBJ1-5	TGTGCCAGCAGTCCTAACCGGATGAGGTGGGGTAAGGAGAGCAATCAGCCCCAGCATTTT	CASSPNRMRWGKESNQPQHF
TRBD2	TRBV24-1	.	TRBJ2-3	TGTGCCACCTCCCGTGTAGCGGGGTCAACAGATACGCAGTATTTT	CATSRVAGSTDTQYF
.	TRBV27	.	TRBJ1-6	TGTGCCAGCAGTTTGAATCCATGGGGAAATTCACCCCTCCACTTT	CASSLNPWGNSPLHF
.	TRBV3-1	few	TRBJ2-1	TGTGCCAGCGGACCTAAAGGACTCTCCGGGGATGAGCAGTTCTTC	CASGPKGLSGDEQFF
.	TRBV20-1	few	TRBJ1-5	TGCAGTGCTACCAACTTTCCCGGAAGGGGGTTCGATCAGCCCCAGCATTTT	CSATNFPGRGFDQPQHF
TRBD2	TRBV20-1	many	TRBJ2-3	TGCAGTGCTAGAGTTCCGGGGGGGCCTGGAGATACGCAGTATTTT	CSARVPGGPGDTQYF
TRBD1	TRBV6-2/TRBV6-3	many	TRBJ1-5	TGTGCCAGCAGTGTGACAGGGAGCAATCAGCCCCAGCATTTT	CASSVTGSNQPQHF
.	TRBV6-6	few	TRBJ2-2	TGTGCCATATCGACAAGCACCGGGGAGCTGTTTTTT	CAISTSTGELFF
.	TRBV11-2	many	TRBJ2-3	TGTGCCAGCAGCTTAGATTTCGTTTCTGTAGCGGAGATCCGAGATACGCAGTATTTT	CASSLDFVSVAEIRDTQYF
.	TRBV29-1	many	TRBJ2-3	TGCAGCGTTGACACAGATACGCAGTATTTT	CSVDTDTQYF
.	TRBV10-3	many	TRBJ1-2	TGTGCCATCAGACTAACACAGGGCCTTAGAGCTGACTATGGCTACACCTTC	CAIRLTQGLRADYGYTF
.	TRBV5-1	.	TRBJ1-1	TGCGCCAGCAGCACAGACATGAACACTGAAGCTTTCTTT	CASSTDMNTEAFF
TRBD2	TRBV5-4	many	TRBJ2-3	TGTGCCAGCAGCACCGGACTAGCGGGGTTCACAGATACGCAGTATTTT	CASSTGLAGFTDTQYF